This T cell receptor beta chain was identified in a study of identical twins. Study observations and caveats: Compared with unrelated sharing, twin-shared out-of-frame alpha sequences had more low-probability sequences.

Only a few counts were recorded for this clonotype. Its matching antigen is unknown. J was trimmed by 5 bases and V by 7 bases; bases with no gene match: 5. Germline V gives CDR1 SGHVS, CDR2 FQNEAQ. The CDR3 has 13 amino acids. TCRdb re-analysed the 5' RACE reads in MiXCR, keeping a single row per CDR3 protein. The sample gives under 300,000 distinct CDR3 sequences, 9.5% to 15% of which show up once; 3.5% to 5% is in the top ten. The sample was also linked to a second study, of yellow fever vaccine responses in identical twins.

Sample: memory (CD45RO+) T cells sorted from blood. This receptor was taken from a young woman in good health. The chain uses TRBV7-8 and TRBJ2-1; 7 positions agree with TRBD1. The CDR3, as DNA: TGTGCCAGCACCTCTACAGGGGACAATGAGCAGTTCTTC. The encoded protein is CASTSTGDNEQFF.